Each of the 3 T cell receptor beta chains below was sequenced from the same sample in a study of T cells in Graves' hyperthyroidism and ophthalmopathy. From RNA transcripts, TCR beta CDR3 regions were amplified. TCR CDR3 regions were first amplified by RT-PCR with HTBI primers. From the multiplex PCR reads, TCRdb called clonotypes with MiXCR, one entry per CDR3 protein. The sample carries around 210,000 distinct CDR3 sequences, 17% recorded once. Sequencing was performed on blood. The receptor set was obtained from a woman aged 45 to 65 with Graves' hyperthyroidism.

This clonotype was detected a few times. A much larger clone sits a single nucleotide away, making a read error possible. The chain combines TRBV28 with TRBJ1-2, with TRBD1 identical over 12 bases. Germline V gene sequence: CDR1 MDHEN, CDR2 SYDVKM. This CDR3 has 16 residues. Written as DNA, the CDR3 is TGTGCCAGCGGTTTAATAGGGACAGGGGGCAACTATGGCTACACCTTC. Amino acid sequence: CASGLIGTGGNYGYTF.

The rearrangement uses TRBV15 and TRBJ2-5; TRBD2 matches at 15 bases. The CDR3 is 17 amino acids. J gave up 4 bases and V 4 bases, and 7 bases lay outside the gene matches. CDR1 and CDR2 (germline): LNHNV, YYDKDF (reference sequence). As DNA, the CDR3 is TGTGCCACCAGCACTGGACTAGCGGGAGGGCCAGGAGAGACCCAGTACTTC. Translation gives CATSTGLAGGPGETQYF.

This clonotype appeared a few times. The chain employs TRBV9 and TRBJ1-2; D is ambiguous. This CDR3 contains 16 residues. Trimming left V 2 bases short and J 3 bases short, with 17 bases between. Germline CDR1 reads SGDLS; CDR2 reads YYNGEE. This chain's CDR3 is CASSVEYADDHYGYTF. CDR3 nucleotide sequence: TGTGCCAGCAGCGTTGAGTACGCAGACGACCACTATGGCTACACCTTC.